The 27 T cell receptor beta chains below come from one sample, sequenced in a study of cytotoxic CD8 clonotypes in ibrutinib-treated CLL. Data came from immunoSEQ multiplex PCR; TCRdb stores just in-frame clones and leaves some out. The table has about 130,000 clones, approximately 81% seen once; the top ten hold 9.5% to 15%. This specimen consisted of PBMCs, obtained after 12 months of ibrutinib treatment. The receptor source for this set is a human donor with chronic lymphocytic leukemia.

The chain carries TRBV5-8 and TRBJ2-5; D is unresolved. V shed 4 bases and J shed 2 bases, with 18 bases lying between them. This CDR3 is 16 amino acids long. Germline CDR1 reads SGHTS; CDR2 reads YDEGEE. CDR3 loop: CASSQLRAGTQETQYF. CDR3 sequence (DNA): TGTGCCAGCAGCCAGCTCCGGGCAGGCACTCAAGAGACCCAGTACTTC.

The J gene is TRBJ2-7, the V gene TRBV7-9; TRBD1 or TRBD2 may be the D gene (6 bases each). The CDR3 is 16 residues long. CDR1 is SEHNR, CDR2 FQNEAQ, per germline (reference sequence). The V end was cut by 3 bases, the J end by 1 base, with 16 bases between. CDR3 region: CASSFWGDTPSYEQYF. In nucleotides, the CDR3 is TGTGCCAGCAGCTTTTGGGGGGACACACCGTCCTACGAGCAGTACTTC.

The genes are TRBV15 and TRBJ2-5; tentative D call: TRBD2 (6 bases). Trimming cost V 3 bases and J 2 bases, with 13 bases left between them. CDR3 length equals 15 residues. Germline V gives CDR1 LNHNV, CDR2 YYDKDF (reference sequence). This chain's CDR3 is CATSRNLASQETQYF. CDR3 sequence (DNA): TGTGCCACCAGCAGGAATCTAGCGAGTCAAGAGACCCAGTACTTC.

This sequence joins TRBV30 and TRBJ2-1; D gene ambiguous. Trimming removed 3 bases at V and 6 bases at J, with 9 bases between. The CDR3 runs to 12 residues. CDR1 and CDR2 (germline): GTSNPN, SVGIG (reference sequence). CDR3 loop: CAWSSGRNEQFF. CDR3 coding DNA: TGTGCCTGGAGCTCAGGACGCAATGAGCAGTTCTTC.

The J gene is TRBJ2-7, the V gene TRBV30, with TRBD1 matching 9 bases. Germline trimming cut 5 bases from V and 3 bases from J; bases unmatched to any gene: 8. There are 14 residues in the CDR3. CDR1 GTSNPN and CDR2 SVGIG come from the germline V gene (reference sequence). CDR3 DNA: TGTGCCTGGCATCCGGGACAGGGCCTCTACGAGCAGTACTTC. Translation: CAWHPGQGLYEQYF.

The V gene is TRBV27, the J gene TRBJ2-3, with 13 bases aligning to TRBD2. The CDR3 length is 16 residues. Germline CDR1 reads MNHEY; CDR2 reads SMNVEV (reference sequence). V was pared by 4 bases and J by 5 bases, with 6 bases of the junction left unmatched. DNA for the CDR3: TGTGCCAGCAGTTCTGGACTAGCGGGAGCGATAGATACGCAGTATTTT. Its protein product is CASSSGLAGAIDTQYF.

The chain employs TRBV7-9 and TRBJ2-3; TRBD1 matches 10 bases. The trim removed 5 bases at V and 10 bases at J, leaving 9 bases unmatched. The CDR3 is 14 residues long. From germline, CDR1 is SEHNR and CDR2 FQNEAQ (reference sequence). CDR3 nucleotides: TGTGCCAGCAGCATGACAGGGGGCCCTAGCCCGCAGTATTTT. It is translated as CASSMTGGPSPQYF. Full variable domain (missing parts from reference TRBV7-9 and TRBJ2-3): DTGVSQNPRHKITKRGQNVTFRCDPISEHNRLYWYRQTLGQGPEFLTYFQNEAQLEKSRLLSDRFSAERPKGSFSTLEIQRTEQGDSAMYLCASSMTGGPSPQYFGPGTRLTVL.

This chain connects TRBV4-3 to TRBJ2-2; 11 bases are shared with TRBD1. CDR3 length equals 20 residues. After removal of 2 bases from V and 4 bases from J, the junction contained 15 bases not matched to a gene. CDR1 and CDR2 (germline): LGHNA, YSLEER. The CDR3 region is CASSQISLLRDRGGTGELFF. Written as DNA, the CDR3 is TGCGCCAGCAGCCAAATATCTTTACTTCGGGACAGGGGGGGCACCGGGGAGCTGTTTTTT.

This rearrangement joins TRBV5-1 to TRBJ2-1, with 8 bases that match TRBD2. Germline CDR1 is SGHRS and CDR2 is YFSETQ. With V trimmed by 0 bases and J by 6 bases, 8 bases remained unmatched. The CDR3 spans 16 residues. CDR3 sequence (DNA): TGCGCCAGCAGCTTGGGGGTTAGCGGGACTATCAATGAGCAGTTCTTC. Its protein is CASSLGVSGTINEQFF.

This sequence joins TRBV18 and TRBJ2-1; 10 nucleotides line up with TRBD2. The CDR3 loop spans 18 amino acids. Per germline, CDR1 KGHSH and CDR2 LQKENI. V shed 3 bases and J 9 bases; nucleotides not matched to a gene: 17. CDR3 sequence (DNA): TGTGCCAGCTCACCCTTGCTAGCGGGAGTTCGGGGACAATCTGAGCAGTTCTTC. Its protein product is CASSPLLAGVRGQSEQFF.

The chain is built from TRBV7-9 and TRBJ1-1, with D perhaps matching TRBD1 (5 bases). The CDR3 runs 14 residues. Per germline, CDR1 SEHNR and CDR2 FQNEAQ (reference sequence). V was shortened by 5 bases and J by 1 base, with 11 bases between the two germline ends. In DNA, the CDR3 is TGTGCCAGCAGCGTGGGGACGGCGAACACTGAAGCTTTCTTT. Translation: CASSVGTANTEAFF. The variable domain in full, completed from reference TRBV7-9 and TRBJ1-1, reads DTGVSQNPRHKITKRGQNVTFRCDPISEHNRLYWYRQTLGQGPEFLTYFQNEAQLEKSRLLSDRFSAERPKGSFSTLEIQRTEQGDSAMYLCASSVGTANTEAFFGQGTRLTVV.

This chain joins TRBV7-9 and TRBJ1-5; 9 nucleotides align to TRBD1. J was trimmed by 7 bases and V by 4 bases; bases with no gene match: 5. CDR1 and CDR2 from the germline V gene are SEHNR and FQNEAQ (reference sequence). The CDR3 spans 14 residues. CDR3 DNA: TGTGCCAGCAGCTCGGACAGGGGACAACAGCCCCAGCATTTT. Its translation: CASSSDRGQQPQHF.

This rearrangement joins TRBV29-1 to TRBJ1-2; 7 bases align to TRBD1. The CDR3 runs 12 residues. Germline V gene sequence: CDR1 SQVTM, CDR2 ANQGSEA. V was clipped by 4 bases and J by 6 bases; unmatched bases: 5. CDR3 protein: CSVGRGLDGYTF. The CDR3 nucleotides are TGCAGCGTTGGAAGGGGGCTGGATGGCTACACCTTC.

The J gene is TRBJ2-7, the V gene TRBV2; D is unresolved. From germline, CDR1 is SNHLY and CDR2 FYNNEI. V was trimmed by 5 bases and J by 1 base, leaving 9 bases between them. This CDR3 is built from 13 residues. In DNA form, the CDR3 reads TGTGCCAGCAGTCCCGACACTTCCTACGAGCAGTACTTC. It encodes CASSPDTSYEQYF. The full variable domain, rest sourced from reference TRBV2 and TRBJ2-7, is EPEVTQTPSHQVTQMGQEVILRCVPISNHLYFYWYRQILGQKVEFLVSFYNNEISEKSEIFDDQFSVERPDGSNFTLKIRSTKLEDSAMYFCASSPDTSYEQYFGPGTRLTVT.

CDR3 sequence: CASSQKGLAGIEQYF. The CDR3 DNA sequence: TGCGCCAGCAGCCAGAAGGGACTAGCGGGAATTGAGCAGTACTTC. V is TRBV4-1 and J is TRBJ2-7; 13 bases align to TRBD2. V lost 3 bases, J lost 7 bases, and 6 bases stayed unmatched. Germline V gives CDR1 MGHRA, CDR2 YSYEKL. The CDR3 totals 15 residues.

This chain connects TRBV18 to TRBJ2-7; 7 bases agree with TRBD2. CDR3 length equals 15 residues. The germline V gene has CDR1 KGHSH and CDR2 LQKENI. Losses at the gene ends were 2 bases for V and 2 bases for J; bases not matched to a gene: 6. CDR3 nucleotide sequence: TGTGCCAGCTCACCATCTGCGGGAGTTGCCTACGAGCAGTACTTC. Protein product: CASSPSAGVAYEQYF.

The chain recombines TRBV7-8 with TRBJ2-1; 7 bases are a match to TRBD1. The CDR3 covers 14 residues. Losses at the gene ends were 3 bases for V and 5 bases for J; bases not matched to a gene: 4. In germline, CDR1 is SGHVS, CDR2 FQNEAQ. This CDR3 is CASSLIQGNNEQFF. In DNA, the CDR3 is TGTGCCAGCAGCTTGATACAGGGGAACAATGAGCAGTTCTTC.

The chain's CDR3 is CASSLTIQTDEQFF. In DNA, the CDR3 is TGTGCCAGCAGCTTAACGATTCAAACGGATGAGCAGTTCTTC. V is TRBV7-3 and J is TRBJ2-1; D call uncertain. The CDR3 runs to 14 residues. With 0 bases removed from V and 8 bases from J, the gap between germline ends came to 11 bases. Germline values: CDR1 SGHTA, CDR2 FQGTGA.

This clone came up a few times. The chain is built from TRBV19 and TRBJ2-6; no definite D call. V gave up 3 bases and J gave up 0 bases, with 12 bases separating them. Looked up from germline, CDR1 is LNHDA and CDR2 is SQIVND (reference sequence). The CDR3 covers 17 residues. The CDR3 sequence is CASSILDGLSGANVLTF. The DNA of the CDR3 is TGTGCCAGTAGTATCTTGGACGGGCTCTCTGGGGCCAACGTCCTGACTTTC.

V gene TRBV19 combines with J gene TRBJ2-7; no firm D call. V lost 6 bases to trimming and J lost 6 bases, with 15 bases between them. Per the germline V gene, CDR1 is LNHDA and CDR2 is SQIVND (reference sequence). This CDR3 comprises 13 residues. The chain's CDR3 is CASSISGIPEQYF. For the CDR3, the DNA is TGTGCCAGTAGCATTTCGGGCATACCCGAGCAGTACTTC.

This clone was recorded once. The J gene is TRBJ1-1, the V gene TRBV27; D is unclear. Germline-derived CDR1 and CDR2 are MNHEY and SMNVEV (reference sequence). There are 11 residues in the CDR3. V was shortened by 3 bases and J by 5 bases, with 4 bases between the two germline ends. The CDR3: CASSLATEAFF. DNA of the CDR3: TGTGCCAGCAGTTTGGCGACTGAAGCTTTCTTT.

This sequence joins TRBV18 and TRBJ2-7; 9 nucleotides agree with TRBD1. Losses at the gene ends were 3 bases for V and 0 bases for J; bases not matched to a gene: 3. The V gene's germline CDR1 is KGHSH and CDR2 LQKENI. This CDR3 has 15 residues. CDR3: CASSPGTGSSYEQYF. The CDR3 DNA follows: TGTGCCAGCTCACCTGGGACAGGGTCCTCCTACGAGCAGTACTTC.

The chain links TRBV6-5 to TRBJ2-1; no firm D call. V was pared by 0 bases and J by 7 bases, with 13 bases between. Germline CDR1 reads MNHEY; CDR2 reads SVGAGI. This CDR3 is built from 15 residues. CDR3 protein: CASSYSGRPENEQFF. Here the CDR3 DNA reads TGTGCCAGCAGTTACTCGGGTCGGCCAGAGAATGAGCAGTTCTTC.

The table lists this clone with a few counts. The chain combines TRBV28 with TRBJ2-1; 10 nucleotides match TRBD2. V trimming: 9 bases; J trimming: 4 bases; junction bases outside the gene matches: 6. CDR1 is MDHEN, CDR2 SYDVKM, per germline. The length of the CDR3 is 14 residues. CDR3 in amino acids: CASRTSGTYNEQFF. The CDR3, as DNA: TGTGCCAGTAGAACTAGCGGGACGTACAATGAGCAGTTCTTC.

CDR3 sequence reads: CATAISPRHTGELFF. The CDR3 nucleotides are TGTGCCACCGCGATAAGTCCCAGACACACCGGGGAGCTGTTTTTT. The genes are TRBV6-6 and TRBJ2-2; D not resolved. V was pared by 10 bases and J by 3 bases, with 18 bases between. In germline, CDR1 is MNHNY, CDR2 SVGAGI (reference sequence). The CDR3 spans 15 residues.

This clone was seen more than once but under ten times. V usage is TRBV5-8 and J usage is TRBJ1-2, with D unclear. Trimming took off 0 bases at V and 4 bases at J, with 4 bases between the two ends. The germline V gene encodes CDR1 SGHTS and CDR2 YDEGEE. The CDR3 consists of 12 residues. CDR3 in amino acids: CASSLVSYGYTF. The CDR3 DNA sequence: TGTGCCAGCAGCTTGGTATCCTATGGCTACACCTTC.

The chain employs TRBV7-3 and TRBJ2-7, with 9 bases identical to TRBD2. Looked up from germline, CDR1 is SGHTA and CDR2 is FQGTGA. V lost 1 base to trimming and J lost 3 bases; unmatched junction nucleotides: 7. The CDR3 has 16 residues. As DNA, the CDR3 is TGTGCCAGCAGCTTAATGGCGGGAGGGCGCTACTACGAGCAGTACTTC. It yields the protein CASSLMAGGRYYEQYF. The full variable domain, completed using reference TRBV7-3 and TRBJ2-7, is GAGVSQTPSNKVTEKGKYVELRCDPISGHTALYWYRQSLGQGPEFLIYFQGTGAADDSGLPNDRFFAVRPEGSVSTLKIQRTERGDSAVYLCASSLMAGGRYYEQYFGPGTRLTVT.